This T cell receptor (beta chain) was identified in a study of T-cell reconstitution after alpha-beta-depleted transplantation in children. Study-wide findings and caveats: Two months or so post-transplant, alpha-beta T cells reportedly derived from several hundred expanded graft clones. The authors attributed T-cell counts and diversity one year after transplant mostly to newly produced T cells. The high TCRbeta diversity at day 60 in some patients came from surviving recipient T cells and thymic progenitors.

V was clipped by 0 bases and J by 5 bases, with 13 bases between them. The V gene's germline CDR1 is ENHRY and CDR2 SYGVKD. The CDR3 extends over 15 amino acids. Ten or more counts support this clonotype. The target antigen is unknown. It was with unique molecular identifiers that the TCRbeta library was prepared. TCRdb independently ran MiXCR on the PCR reads; one entry per CDR3 protein. The sample carries more than 100,000 distinct CDR3 sequences, under 30% recorded once. The chain combines TRBV10-3 with TRBJ2-5; D is unresolved. Here the sequenced sample was PBMCs, mostly from graft donor cells, taken 180 days after TCRalphabeta/CD19-depleted stem cell transplant. This clonotype was obtained from a male patient aged 2 to 10 who had a stem cell transplant for chronic granulomatous disease, so the T cells may come from the graft donor. CDR3: CAISESDRRPETQYF. In DNA form, the CDR3 reads TGTGCCATCAGTGAGTCGGACCGACGTCCGGAGACCCAGTACTTC.